This T cell receptor (beta chain) stems from a study of blood T cells in healthy people across ages. Germline-derived CDR1 and CDR2 are SGHRS and YFSETQ. This CDR3 region has 15 residues. The V and J ends lost 4 bases and 2 bases, in that order; junction bases with no gene match: 4. A second roughly 6 to 12 cycle PCR used barcoded and J-beta primers. TCRdb fed the 5' RACE reads into MiXCR, producing one record per CDR3 protein. The repertoire holds 550,000 to 750,000 distinct CDR3 sequences, with around a fifth as singletons. The study's findings and limits: Among T cells, TCR beta diversity per million cells dropped roughly linearly as age rose.

About this clonotype itself: The antigen is not known.

The gene calls are TRBV5-1 and TRBJ2-5; TRBD1 matches at 11 bases. What was sequenced was blood. This TCR derives from a man between 65 and 85 years old in good health. CDR3 in DNA: TGCGCCAGCAGCGGGGGACAGGGGGTACAAGAGACCCAGTACTTC. Translating gives CASSGGQGVQETQYF.